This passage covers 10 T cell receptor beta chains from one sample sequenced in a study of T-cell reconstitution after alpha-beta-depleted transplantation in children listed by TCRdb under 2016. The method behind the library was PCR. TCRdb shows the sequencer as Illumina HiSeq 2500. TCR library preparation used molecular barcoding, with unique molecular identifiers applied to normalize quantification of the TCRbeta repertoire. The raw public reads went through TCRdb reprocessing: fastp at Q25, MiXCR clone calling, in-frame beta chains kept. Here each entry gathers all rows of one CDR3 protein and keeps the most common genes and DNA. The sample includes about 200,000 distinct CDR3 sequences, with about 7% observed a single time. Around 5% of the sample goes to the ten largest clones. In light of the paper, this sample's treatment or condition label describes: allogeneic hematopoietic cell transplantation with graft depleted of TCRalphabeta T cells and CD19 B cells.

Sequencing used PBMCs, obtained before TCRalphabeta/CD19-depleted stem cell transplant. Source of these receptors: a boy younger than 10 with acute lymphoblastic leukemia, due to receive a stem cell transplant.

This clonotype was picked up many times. The CDR3 is CASRPGEKNIQYF. The CDR3 bases are TGTGCCAGCAGACCCGGGGAGAAAAACATTCAGTACTTC. The J gene is TRBJ2-4, the V gene TRBV12-3 or TRBV12-4, with TRBD2 as a possible D gene (5 bases). Trimming removed 6 bases from V and 4 bases from J, with 10 bases in between. The CDR3 covers 13 residues.

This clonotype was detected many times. The CDR3 region has the DNA TGTGCCAGCTCACCACCGCTGAGTGTTGGGGACAGGGGTGCCACCTACGAGCAGTACTTC. Translation gives CASSPPLSVGDRGATYEQYF. The rearrangement joins TRBV18 to TRBJ2-7; 10 nucleotides match TRBD1. This CDR3 has 20 residues. CDR1 and CDR2 (germline): KGHSH, LQKENI. J gave up 2 bases and V 0 bases, and 16 bases lay outside the gene matches.

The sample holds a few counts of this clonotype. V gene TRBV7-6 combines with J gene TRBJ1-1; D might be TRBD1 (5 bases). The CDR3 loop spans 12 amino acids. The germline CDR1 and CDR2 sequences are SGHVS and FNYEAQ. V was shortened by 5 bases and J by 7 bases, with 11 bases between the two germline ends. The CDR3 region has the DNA TGTGCCAGCAGCCGCCGGGACGGTGAAGCTTTCTTT. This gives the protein CASSRRDGEAFF.

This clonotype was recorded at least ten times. For the CDR3, the DNA is TGTGCCAGCAGCGAAACGCTAGCGGGAGGGCCGCGTTCAGAGACCCAGTACTTC. Its protein is CASSETLAGGPRSETQYF. This sequence joins TRBV7-2 and TRBJ2-5, with 12 bases fitting TRBD2. CDR1 is SGHTA, CDR2 FQGNSA, per germline. V was clipped by 5 bases and J by 4 bases; unmatched bases: 14. This CDR3 contains 18 residues.

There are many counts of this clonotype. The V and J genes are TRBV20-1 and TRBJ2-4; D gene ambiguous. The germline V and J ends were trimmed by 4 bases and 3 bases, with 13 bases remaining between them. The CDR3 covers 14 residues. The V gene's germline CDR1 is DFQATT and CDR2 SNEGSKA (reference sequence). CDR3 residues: CSAKGQWGKNIQYF. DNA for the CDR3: TGCAGTGCTAAGGGCCAGTGGGGCAAAAACATTCAGTACTTC.

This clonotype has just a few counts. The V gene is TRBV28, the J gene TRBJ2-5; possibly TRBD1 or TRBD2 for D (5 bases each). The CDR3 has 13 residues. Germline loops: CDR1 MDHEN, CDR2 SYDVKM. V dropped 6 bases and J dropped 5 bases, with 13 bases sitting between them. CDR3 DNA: TGTGCCAGCAGCCGGTCCTGGGGGGAGACCCAGTACTTC. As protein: CASSRSWGETQYF.

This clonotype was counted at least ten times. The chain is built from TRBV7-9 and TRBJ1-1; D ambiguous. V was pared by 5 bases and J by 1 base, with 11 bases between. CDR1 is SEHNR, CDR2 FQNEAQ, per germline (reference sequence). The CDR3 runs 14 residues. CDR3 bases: TGTGCCAGCAGCCGAATCTGGGGGAACACTGAAGCTTTCTTT. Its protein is CASSRIWGNTEAFF.

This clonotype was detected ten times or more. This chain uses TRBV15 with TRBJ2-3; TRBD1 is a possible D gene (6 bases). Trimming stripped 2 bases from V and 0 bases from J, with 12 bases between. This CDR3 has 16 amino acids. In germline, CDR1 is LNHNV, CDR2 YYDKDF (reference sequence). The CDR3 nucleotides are TGTGCCACCAGCAGAAAGAACAGGGACAGCACAGATACGCAGTATTTT. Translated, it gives CATSRKNRDSTDTQYF.

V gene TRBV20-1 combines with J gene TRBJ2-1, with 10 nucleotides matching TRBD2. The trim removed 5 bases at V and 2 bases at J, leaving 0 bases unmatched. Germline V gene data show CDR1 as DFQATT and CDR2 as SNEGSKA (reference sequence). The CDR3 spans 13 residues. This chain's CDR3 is CSAGTSAYNEQFF. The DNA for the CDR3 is TGCAGTGCTGGGACTAGCGCCTACAATGAGCAGTTCTTC.

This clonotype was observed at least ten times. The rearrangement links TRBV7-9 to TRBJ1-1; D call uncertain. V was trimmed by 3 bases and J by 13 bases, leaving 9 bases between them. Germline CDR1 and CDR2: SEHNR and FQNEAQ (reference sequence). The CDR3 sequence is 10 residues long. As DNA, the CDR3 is TGTGCCAGCAGCTTTAGGACGGTTTTCTTT. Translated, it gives CASSFRTVFF.